These 21 T cell receptor beta chains originate from one sample sequenced in a study of T cell changes during pregnancy in multiple sclerosis. The protocol was immunoSEQ multiplex PCR, while the TCRdb copy is restricted to in-frame clones and leaves out a portion. The sample has some 100,000 clones, more than 90% seen once. Sequencing used peripheral blood, obtained in the second trimester of pregnancy. The origin of the receptors is a female donor with multiple sclerosis, enrolled in a pregnancy study.

The rearrangement uses TRBV28 and TRBJ1-5, with 11 bases that match TRBD1. Germline CDR1 MDHEN, CDR2 SYDVKM. The CDR3 is 15 residues long. V lost 4 bases and J lost 6; bases outside the gene matches: 5. This chain's CDR3 is CASSSPGQGGQPQHF. The CDR3 nucleotides read TGTGCCAGCAGTTCTCCGGGACAGGGGGGTCAGCCCCAGCATTTT.

This clone was observed a single time. This chain uses TRBV28 with TRBJ2-7, with a weak D call TRBD1 (6 bases). V lost 5 bases and J 2 bases, leaving 19 bases between the germline ends. The CDR3 totals 16 residues. Germline CDR1 reads MDHEN; CDR2 reads SYDVKM. The DNA for the CDR3 is TGTGCCAGCAGTCTACATTCAGGGGTTTTTACCTACGAGCAGTACTTC. Translated, it gives CASSLHSGVFTYEQYF.

This sequence joins TRBV4-2 and TRBJ2-3; D perhaps matches TRBD2 (6 bases). From germline, CDR1 is LGHNA and CDR2 YNFKEQ. The CDR3 spans 15 residues. V shed 4 bases and J shed 3 bases, with 14 bases lying between them. The CDR3 DNA follows: TGTGCCAGCAGCCCCGCCCTCAGCGGGACAGATACGCAGTATTTT. Translating gives CASSPALSGTDTQYF.

The V call is TRBV13, the J call TRBJ1-3, with 7 bases aligning to TRBD1. The germline gives CDR1 PRHDT, CDR2 FYEKMQ (reference sequence). V lost 2 bases to trimming and J lost 4 bases; unmatched junction nucleotides: 8. The CDR3 sequence is 16 residues long. CDR3: CASSLSSQGLGNTIYF. CDR3 bases: TGTGCCAGCAGCTTATCTTCACAGGGGTTAGGAAACACCATATATTTT.

The J gene is TRBJ2-1, the V gene TRBV30; D is ambiguous. Between the trimmed V and J ends, which lost 2 bases and 3 bases, there was a span of 17 bases. This CDR3 region has 16 residues. Germline CDR1 and CDR2: GTSNPN and SVGIG (reference sequence). The CDR3 DNA is TGTGCCTGGAGTCCCCAAGGAGCCATCTTCTACAATGAGCAGTTCTTC. Protein: CAWSPQGAIFYNEQFF.

The J gene is TRBJ2-3, the V gene TRBV4-1, with 8 bases lining up with TRBD2. In germline, CDR1 is MGHRA, CDR2 YSYEKL. The CDR3 runs to 14 residues. V dropped 4 bases and J dropped 6; count of bases not matched to a gene: 6. Here the CDR3 reads CASSLRTSSDTQYF. DNA for the CDR3: TGCGCCAGCAGCCTACGGACTAGCTCCGATACGCAGTATTTT.

The chain combines TRBV29-1 with TRBJ2-3; possibly TRBD2 for D (5 bases). Germline V gives CDR1 SQVTM, CDR2 ANQGSEA. This CDR3 region has 13 residues. Trimming stripped 5 bases from V and 2 bases from J, with 11 bases between. The DNA for the CDR3 is TGCAGCGTTCGCCTCGGGAACACAGATACGCAGTATTTT. The encoded protein is CSVRLGNTDTQYF.

This clone was seen once. The V call is TRBV28, the J call TRBJ1-1; the D gene is possibly TRBD1 (5 bases). Germline CDR1 and CDR2: MDHEN and SYDVKM. CDR3 length: 15 residues. Trimming stripped 3 bases from V and 0 bases from J, with 11 bases between. CDR3: CASSFLAGMNTEAFF. CDR3 in DNA: TGTGCCAGCAGTTTCCTGGCAGGGATGAACACTGAAGCTTTCTTT.

The genes are TRBV13 and TRBJ1-1, with D hard to call. Germline loops: CDR1 PRHDT, CDR2 FYEKMQ (reference sequence). The V and J ends lost 5 bases and 0 bases respectively, with 10 bases between them. There are 14 residues in the CDR3. CDR3 bases: TGTGCCAGCAGCGACCGGACTTTGAACACTGAAGCTTTCTTT. This codes for CASSDRTLNTEAFF.

The chain couples TRBV19 to TRBJ2-1; 7 nucleotides line up with TRBD2. V was pared by 3 bases and J by 3 bases, with 5 bases of the junction left unmatched. From germline, CDR1 is LNHDA and CDR2 SQIVND (reference sequence). The CDR3 has 15 amino acids. The CDR3 reads CASSMSAGVYNEQFF. The CDR3 DNA reads TGTGCCAGTAGTATGTCGGCGGGAGTCTACAATGAGCAGTTCTTC. Drawing the rest from reference TRBV19 and TRBJ2-1, the complete variable domain is DGGITQSPKYLFRKEGQNVTLSCEQNLNHDAMYWYRQDPGQGLRLIYYSQIVNDFQKGDIAEGYSVSREKKESFPLTVTSAQKNPTAFYLCASSMSAGVYNEQFFGPGTRLTVL.

CDR3 region: CASSPRQGQAFF. The CDR3 nucleotides read TGTGCCAGCAGTCCAAGACAGGGACAAGCTTTCTTT. The chain joins TRBV6-5 to TRBJ1-1, with 7 bases identical to TRBD1. The CDR3 totals 12 residues. V shed 5 bases, J shed 9 bases, and the junction held 6 bases outside the gene matches. Germline CDR1 reads MNHEY; CDR2 reads SVGAGI.

This chain uses TRBV7-9 with TRBJ1-1, with D maybe TRBD1 (6 bases). The CDR3 is made up of 14 amino acids. V was cut by 5 bases and J by 2 bases, with 12 bases left in between. Per the germline V gene, CDR1 is SEHNR and CDR2 is FQNEAQ (reference sequence). The CDR3 coding sequence is TGTGCCAGCAGCACACACAGGGTTAACACTGAAGCTTTCTTT. This codes for CASSTHRVNTEAFF. Together with reference TRBV7-9 and TRBJ1-1, the CDR3 gives the full variable domain: DTGVSQNPRHKITKRGQNVTFRCDPISEHNRLYWYRQTLGQGPEFLTYFQNEAQLEKSRLLSDRFSAERPKGSFSTLEIQRTEQGDSAMYLCASSTHRVNTEAFFGQGTRLTVV.

This rearrangement joins TRBV4-1 to TRBJ1-3, with D possibly being TRBD1 (5 bases). The CDR3 has 15 amino acids. V was clipped by 4 bases and J by 5 bases, with 15 bases between them. Germline assignment: CDR1 MGHRA and CDR2 YSYEKL. For the CDR3, the DNA is TGCGCCAGCAGCCCTGGAAAGGGGTCTAGAAACACCATATATTTT. This gives the protein CASSPGKGSRNTIYF.

The J gene is TRBJ1-4, the V gene TRBV29-1; TRBD1 agrees at 8 bases. In germline, CDR1 is SQVTM, CDR2 ANQGSEA. V was pared by 2 bases and J by 8 bases, with 10 bases of the junction left unmatched. The CDR3 contains 15 residues. The CDR3 spells CSVEPRTGWREKLFF. The CDR3 DNA is TGCAGCGTTGAACCCCGGACAGGGTGGCGAGAAAAACTGTTTTTT.

This rearrangement joins TRBV5-6 to TRBJ2-5, with TRBD1 matching 8 bases. The CDR3 sequence is 16 residues long. The germline gives CDR1 SGHDT, CDR2 YYEEEE. With 2 bases clipped from V and 5 bases from J, the junction kept 11 bases outside the gene matches. CDR3 protein: CASSLTWTGIGETQYF. The DNA for the CDR3 is TGTGCCAGCAGCTTAACCTGGACAGGGATCGGTGAGACCCAGTACTTC.

The chain carries TRBV4-2 and TRBJ2-6, with 11 positions matching TRBD2. CDR3 length: 17 residues. Germline CDR1 reads LGHNA; CDR2 reads YNFKEQ. V shed 5 bases and J 2 bases; nucleotides not matched to a gene: 5. The DNA of the CDR3 is TGTGCCAGCAGCTTTAGCGGGAGGGAGGCTGGGGCCAACGTCCTGACTTTC. Its protein product is CASSFSGREAGANVLTF.

This chain uses TRBV5-1 with TRBJ1-1, with D tentatively TRBD1 (6 bases). The germline V gene encodes CDR1 SGHRS and CDR2 YFSETQ. Trimming stripped 0 bases from V and 0 bases from J, with 12 bases between. The CDR3 sequence is 16 residues long. In nucleotides, the CDR3 is TGCGCCAGCAGCTTGGCCCCAGGGGTCTTGAACACTGAAGCTTTCTTT. Translation gives CASSLAPGVLNTEAFF.

The chain uses TRBV7-8 and TRBJ1-2; the D gene is possibly TRBD1 (5 bases). Trimming left V 2 bases short and J 0 bases short, with 10 bases between. CDR1 is SGHVS, CDR2 FQNEAQ, per germline. The CDR3 has 15 residues. This CDR3 is CASSLTLTANYGYTF. As DNA, the CDR3 is TGTGCCAGCAGCTTAACCCTGACAGCTAACTATGGCTACACCTTC.

The chain uses TRBV6-6 and TRBJ2-7, with D uncertain. The V end was cut by 5 bases, the J end by 6 bases, with 17 bases between. The CDR3 has 14 residues. CDR1 is MNHNY and CDR2 is SVGAGI in the germline V gene (reference sequence). For the CDR3, the DNA is TGTGCCAGCAGTCACCCCAGCCTAGTGGGCGAGCAGTACTTC. Translation gives CASSHPSLVGEQYF.

This CDR3 reads CASSLWGGEAFFF. DNA of the CDR3: TGTGCCAGCAGCTTATGGGGCGGTGAGGCATTTTTCTTC. The V gene is TRBV7-3, the J gene TRBJ2-1, with D perhaps matching TRBD1 (5 bases). The CDR3 has 13 residues. The germline V gene has CDR1 SGHTA and CDR2 FQGTGA. Trimming removed 2 bases from V and 16 bases from J, with 18 bases in between.

This rearrangement joins TRBV28 to TRBJ2-2; the match to TRBD1 covers 7 bases. Germline CDR1 is MDHEN and CDR2 is SYDVKM. The CDR3 has 16 amino acids. The V segment lost 8 bases and the J segment 0 bases; nucleotides outside the gene matches: 9. Here the CDR3 DNA reads TGTGCCAGCCAAACAGGGGACACCGCGAACACCGGGGAGCTGTTTTTT. Protein product: CASQTGDTANTGELFF.